This T cell receptor (beta chain) was profiled in a study of cytomegalovirus exposure and HLA in healthy donors. Study-level results: By a later analysis, the bulk of CMV-associated TCR beta chains appeared HLA-restricted.

CDR3 length: 15 residues. Looked up from germline, CDR1 is LNHDA and CDR2 is SQIVND (reference sequence). Deletions cut 6 bases from V and 3 bases from J, with 17 bases between. 60 Vbeta and 13 Jbeta primers were used in PCR. Methods used by the authors: Later reanalysis found about 80 million unique TCR beta chains, around 9.9 million of them shared. Only in-frame clones appear in the TCRdb table, and some are missing; sequencing was by immunoSEQ multiplex PCR. D and trimming come from the DNA, and the V and J calls and clone size come from that table. The table has more than 100,000 clones, over 70% seen once; the top ten hold roughly 1.5%. Of note for this clone: Its antigen is undetermined.

The sequencing input was PBMCs. The TCR comes from a woman aged 18-29 years in good health and CMV-seronegative. The chain employs TRBV19 and TRBJ2-5, with a possible D match to TRBD2 (6 bases). The CDR3 region is CASSPGLSPKETQYF. CDR3 in DNA: TGTGCCAGTAGCCCGGGACTCAGCCCGAAAGAGACCCAGTACTTC. Using reference TRBV19 and TRBJ2-5 for the parts outside the CDR3, the full variable domain is DGGITQSPKYLFRKEGQNVTLSCEQNLNHDAMYWYRQDPGQGLRLIYYSQIVNDFQKGDIAEGYSVSREKKESFPLTVTSAQKNPTAFYLCASSPGLSPKETQYFGPGTRLLVL.